The 26 T cell receptor beta chains below come from one sample, sequenced in a study of Tregs in tolerant kidney transplant recipients. Some clones are missing from TCRdb's copy, which holds only in-frame ones; the method was immunoSEQ multiplex PCR. The data show tens of thousands of clones, under 95% seen once. Recipients received nonmyeloablative bone marrow transplants from related graft donors, with transient mixed chimerism. Specimen: CD4+ T cells from blood (PBMCs), collected 12 months after the transplant. The origin of the receptors is a human patient who received a combined kidney and bone marrow transplant. Some of the T cells might come from the graft donor.

The chain employs TRBV7-2 and TRBJ2-7; D gene unclear. The V and J ends lost 5 bases and 2 bases respectively, with 16 bases between them. The length of the CDR3 is 15 residues. Germline CDR1 reads SGHTA; CDR2 reads FQGNSA. The CDR3 DNA reads as TGTGCCAGCAGCCGTCCGATGGCAGAGGCCTACGAGCAGTACTTC. The encoded protein is CASSRPMAEAYEQYF.

The rearrangement joins TRBV30 to TRBJ2-7; 7 bases map to TRBD2. V dropped 7 bases and J dropped 3; count of bases not matched to a gene: 6. Germline lookup yields CDR1 GTSNPN and CDR2 SVGIG (reference sequence). The CDR3 is made up of 12 amino acids. The CDR3 sequence is CASSRGGYEQYF. DNA for the CDR3: TGTGCCTCCTCTCGCGGGGGCTACGAGCAGTACTTC.

The rearrangement joins TRBV11-3 to TRBJ2-2; D remains ambiguous. The CDR3 extends over 13 amino acids. V gave up 5 bases and J gave up 4 bases, with 8 bases separating them. Germline assignment: CDR1 SGHNT and CDR2 YENEEA. CDR3 amino acids: CASSPLSTGELFF. CDR3 in DNA: TGTGCCAGCAGCCCATTGAGCACCGGGGAGCTGTTTTTT.

The chain carries TRBV7-3 and TRBJ2-7, with 10 nucleotides matching TRBD2. The germline gives CDR1 SGHTA, CDR2 FQGTGA. Trimming removed 5 bases from V and 2 bases from J; junction bases left unmatched: 6. CDR3 length: 15 residues. The CDR3 DNA is TGTGCCAGCAGCGAAGGAGGGACTAGCGCCTACGAGCAGTACTTC. This codes for CASSEGGTSAYEQYF.

The rearrangement joins TRBV7-2 to TRBJ2-1; maybe TRBD2 (6 bases). The length of the CDR3 is 15 residues. The germline V and J ends were trimmed by 0 bases and 4 bases, with 10 bases remaining between them. Looked up from germline, CDR1 is SGHTA and CDR2 is FQGNSA. The CDR3 is CASSLAGGIYNEQFF. The CDR3 region has the DNA TGTGCCAGCAGCTTAGCGGGCGGGATTTACAATGAGCAGTTCTTC. Filled out from reference TRBV7-2 and TRBJ2-1, the complete variable domain reads GAGVSQSPSNKVTEKGKDVELRCDPISGHTALYWYRQSLGQGLEFLIYFQGNSAPDKSGLPSDRFSAERTGGSVSTLTIQRTQQEDSAVYLCASSLAGGIYNEQFFGPGTRLTVL.

This chain joins TRBV21-1 and TRBJ2-5; the table's D call TRBD1 went unverified against the DNA. TRBV21-1 represents a pseudogene. This CDR3 is 14 amino acids long. The DNA of the CDR3 is TGTGCCAGCAGCCAGCCCGGGACACAAGAGACCCAGTACTTC. Encoded protein: CASSQPGTQETQYF.

The genes are TRBV5-1 and TRBJ2-7; 7 bases line up with TRBD1. This CDR3 is built from 16 residues. V gave up 0 bases and J gave up 3 bases; unmatched junction bases: 9. Germline V gene sequence: CDR1 SGHRS, CDR2 YFSETQ. The CDR3 nucleotides read TGCGCCAGCAGCTTGGCCGGACAGGCCCTAATCTACGAGCAGTACTTC. It encodes CASSLAGQALIYEQYF.

The chain is built from TRBV7-8 and TRBJ1-1; the D is unclear. This CDR3 is 13 amino acids long. Trimming removed 4 bases at V and 7 bases at J, with 13 bases between. The germline V gene has CDR1 SGHVS and CDR2 FQNEAQ. CDR3: CASSSGRRGEAFF. The CDR3 DNA sequence: TGTGCCAGCAGCTCCGGTCGTCGTGGTGAAGCTTTCTTT.

The V gene is TRBV5-4, the J gene TRBJ1-2, with 9 nucleotides matching TRBD1. J gave up 8 bases and V 3 bases, and 5 bases lay outside the gene matches. CDR1 and CDR2 from the germline V gene are SGHNT and YYREEE (reference sequence). The CDR3 is 13 residues long. CDR3 amino acids: CASSSRDREGYTF. CDR3 coding DNA: TGTGCCAGCAGCTCCCGGGACAGGGAGGGCTACACCTTC.

In this sample, this clone turned up a few times. The same CDR3 also results from other DNA sequences found in this sample. The chain combines TRBV5-1 with TRBJ2-5, with 8 bases that match TRBD2. This CDR3 is built from 13 residues. The germline V gene has CDR1 SGHRS and CDR2 YFSETQ. Trimming cost V 4 bases and J 5 bases; bases outside gene matches: 4. The CDR3 DNA follows: TGCGCCAGCAGCCCCGGACTAGCTGAGACCCAGTACTTC. As protein: CASSPGLAETQYF.

This clone occurred once. This chain uses TRBV4-1 with TRBJ1-5, with a weak D call TRBD1 (6 bases). Trimming took 3 bases from V and 0 from J, leaving 18 bases between them. The CDR3 has 18 residues. From germline, CDR1 is MGHRA and CDR2 YSYEKL. The CDR3 reads CASSQDRTDHYSNQPQHF. In nucleotides, the CDR3 is TGCGCCAGCAGCCAGGACCGGACAGACCACTATAGCAATCAGCCCCAGCATTTT.

The genes are TRBV19 and TRBJ1-2; maybe TRBD1 (5 bases). CDR3 size: 12 residues. Trimming cost V 7 bases and J 8 bases, with 14 bases left between them. CDR1 and CDR2 (germline): LNHDA, SQIVND (reference sequence). CDR3 protein: CASKQVAGGYTF. The CDR3 region has the DNA TGTGCCAGTAAACAGGTGGCCGGAGGCTACACCTTC.

This chain joins TRBV11-1 and TRBJ2-2, with 7 bases lining up with TRBD1. Trimming cost V 4 bases and J 3 bases; bases outside gene matches: 11. The CDR3 spans 17 residues. Germline V gene data show CDR1 as SGHAT and CDR2 as FQDESV (reference sequence). CDR3 bases: TGTGCCAGCAGCTCTCCCTTCGACAGGGACCACACCGGGGAGCTGTTTTTT. Translation gives CASSSPFDRDHTGELFF.

This chain links TRBV20-1 with TRBJ2-1; D unresolved. The CDR3 spans 11 residues. Looked up from germline, CDR1 is DFQATT and CDR2 is SNEGSKA (reference sequence). V was trimmed by 5 bases and J by 9 bases, leaving 11 bases between them. CDR3 in DNA: TGCAGTGCTGACATACTTGTTGAGCAGTTCTTC. It translates to CSADILVEQFF.

The chain is built from TRBV18 and TRBJ1-2; 7 positions agree with TRBD1. The CDR3 is 15 residues long. J was trimmed by 4 bases and V by 0 bases; bases with no gene match: 5. The germline CDR1 and CDR2 sequences are KGHSH and LQKENI. The CDR3 region is CASSPPGKGAYGYTF. CDR3 bases: TGTGCCAGCTCACCACCGGGGAAGGGGGCCTATGGCTACACCTTC.

V gene TRBV18 combines with J gene TRBJ1-5; D is undetermined. Per the germline V gene, CDR1 is KGHSH and CDR2 is LQKENI. There are 13 residues in the CDR3. Trimming shortened V by 2 bases and J by 4 bases, and 6 bases separated the two germline ends. The CDR3: CASSPLHNQPQHF. The CDR3 coding sequence is TGTGCCAGCTCACCATTACATAATCAGCCCCAGCATTTT.

The CDR3 region is CASSHLRGPGRGSHETQYF. In DNA form, the CDR3 reads TGTGCCAGCAGCCACTTAAGGGGTCCCGGAAGGGGGAGTCACGAGACCCAGTACTTC. The chain uses TRBV14 and TRBJ2-5; D possibly corresponds to TRBD1 (6 bases). There are 19 residues in the CDR3. Germline values: CDR1 SGHDN, CDR2 FVKESK. The V and J ends lost 3 bases and 5 bases respectively, with 28 bases between them.

This chain joins TRBV5-1 and TRBJ2-1; 8 positions agree with TRBD2. This CDR3 is built from 16 residues. The junction had 6 bases not matched to a gene; V was cut back by 0 bases and J by 4 bases. Germline V gene data show CDR1 as SGHRS and CDR2 as YFSETQ. Here the CDR3 reads CASSLAGGGLYNEQFF. The DNA of the CDR3 is TGCGCCAGCAGCTTGGCCGGCGGGGGGCTTTACAATGAGCAGTTCTTC.

V and J are TRBV6-1 and TRBJ2-3; TRBD1 agrees at 8 bases. This CDR3 is 13 amino acids long. CDR1 and CDR2 from the germline V gene are MNHNS and SASEGT. After removal of 8 bases from V and 2 bases from J, the junction contained 3 bases not matched to a gene. The CDR3 here is CASEGQATDTQYF. DNA of the CDR3: TGTGCCAGCGAGGGACAGGCCACAGATACGCAGTATTTT.

The CDR3 bases are TGTGCCTGGAACACGGGTCGCACAGATACGCAGTATTTT. Its translation is CAWNTGRTDTQYF. The chain employs TRBV30 and TRBJ2-3; D remains unclear. This CDR3 is 13 amino acids long. In germline, CDR1 is GTSNPN, CDR2 SVGIG (reference sequence). V was trimmed by 4 bases and J by 1 base, leaving 9 bases between them.

The chain's CDR3 is CASSQGGQINQPQHF. CDR3 nucleotide sequence: TGCGCCAGCAGCCAAGGGGGACAGATCAATCAGCCCCAGCATTTT. This sequence joins TRBV4-1 and TRBJ1-5; 7 bases map to TRBD1. The CDR3 covers 15 residues. Germline V gene data show CDR1 as MGHRA and CDR2 as YSYEKL. With V trimmed by 1 base and J by 3 bases, 3 bases remained unmatched.

J is TRBJ2-1 and V is TRBV29-1, with 7 nucleotides matching TRBD2. In germline, CDR1 is SQVTM, CDR2 ANQGSEA. V gave up 7 bases and J gave up 8 bases; unmatched junction bases: 2. The length of the CDR3 is 10 residues. CDR3 protein: CSGTSHEQFF. CDR3 bases: TGCAGCGGGACTAGTCATGAGCAGTTCTTC.

This chain connects TRBV18 to TRBJ2-7; the D is unclear. This CDR3 region has 16 residues. Trimming removed 3 bases from V and 3 bases from J, with 18 bases in between. Per the germline V gene, CDR1 is KGHSH and CDR2 is LQKENI. In DNA, the CDR3 is TGTGCCAGCTCACCCCTTCCTCTGACACTTTTCTACGAGCAGTACTTC. Translated: CASSPLPLTLFYEQYF. Full variable domain (rest looked up from reference TRBV18 and TRBJ2-7): NAGVMQNPRHLVRRRGQEARLRCSPMKGHSHVYWYRQLPEEGLKFMVYLQKENIIDESGMPKERFSAEFPKEGPSILRIQQVVRGDSAAYFCASSPLPLTLFYEQYFGPGTRLTVT.

The chain has TRBV30 and TRBJ2-7; D perhaps matches TRBD1 (5 bases). The germline gives CDR1 GTSNPN, CDR2 SVGIG (reference sequence). CDR3 length: 13 amino acids. Trimming removed 2 bases at V and 6 bases at J, with 14 bases between. CDR3 region: CAWSTARQGEQYF. CDR3 in DNA: TGTGCCTGGAGTACGGCTAGGCAGGGCGAGCAGTACTTC.

The chain employs TRBV11-3 and TRBJ2-6; 9 positions agree with TRBD1. CDR3 length equals 18 residues. V gave up 5 bases and J gave up 0 bases; unmatched junction bases: 8. Per germline, CDR1 SGHNT and CDR2 YENEEA. CDR3: CASSITGTGSSGANVLTF. The CDR3 DNA is TGTGCCAGCAGCATAACCGGGACAGGGAGCTCTGGGGCCAACGTCCTGACTTTC.

The chain is built from TRBV4-3 and TRBJ2-1; TRBD2 matches 10 bases. This CDR3 has 19 residues. From germline, CDR1 is LGHNA and CDR2 YSLEER. The trim removed 1 base at V and 5 bases at J, leaving 14 bases unmatched. CDR3 coding DNA: TGCGCCAGCAGCCAAGGATGGGGAAGCGGGGGGGCAAGCAACAATGAGCAGTTCTTC. Translating it yields CASSQGWGSGGASNNEQFF.